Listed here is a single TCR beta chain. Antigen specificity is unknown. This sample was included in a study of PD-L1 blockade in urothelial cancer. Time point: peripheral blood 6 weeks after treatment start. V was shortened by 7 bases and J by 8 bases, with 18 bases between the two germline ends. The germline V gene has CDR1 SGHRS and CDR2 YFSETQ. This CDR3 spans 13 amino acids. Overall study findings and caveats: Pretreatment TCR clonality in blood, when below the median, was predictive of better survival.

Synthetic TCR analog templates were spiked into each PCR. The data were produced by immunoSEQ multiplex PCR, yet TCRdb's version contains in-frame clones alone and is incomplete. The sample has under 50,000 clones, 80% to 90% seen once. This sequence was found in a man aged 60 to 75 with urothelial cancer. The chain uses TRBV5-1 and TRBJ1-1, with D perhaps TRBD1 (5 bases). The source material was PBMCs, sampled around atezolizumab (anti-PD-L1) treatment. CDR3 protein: CASGEPGTAEAFF. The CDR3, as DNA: TGCGCCAGCGGCGAACCGGGGACTGCCGAAGCTTTCTTT.